Below are 24 T cell receptor beta chains sequenced from a single sample in a study of CXCR3-negative and CXCR3-positive naive CD8 T cells. Overall study findings and caveats: When CXCR3-positive naive cells were set against CXCR3-negative naive cells, the former had more hydrophobic TRB CDR3s.

The antigens for these receptors are not known. The libraries of TRB cDNA were constructed through 5' RACE using UMI labels. From its re-call of the 5' RACE reads, TCRdb lists each CDR3 protein once, without DNA. This repertoire includes 130,000 or so distinct CDR3 sequences. Sequenced input: naive CXCR3+ CD8+ T cells from blood. Subset of the sample: CD45RO-CCR7+CD27+CD95- naive CD8+ T cells expressing CXCR3 (TNR3+). The receptors derive from a human donor in good health. Some clones in this sample may be carry-over from other donors' samples.

The chain is built from TRBV20-1 and TRBJ2-7; TCRdb lists TRBD1, though no DNA is available to test this call. The germline V gene encodes CDR1 DFQATT and CDR2 SNEGSKA (reference sequence). The CDR3 is made up of 13 amino acids. CDR3 amino acids: CSARGGSDYEQYF.

The genes are TRBV7-9 and TRBJ2-7; TCRdb's D gene call, TRBD1, goes unchecked for lack of DNA. The germline V gene has CDR1 SEHNR and CDR2 FQNEAQ (reference sequence). The CDR3 loop spans 15 amino acids. This CDR3 is CASSFAGTELDEQYF.

The chain couples TRBV9 to TRBJ2-5; TCRdb proposes TRBD2, but this gene call is untestable without DNA. The CDR3 totals 13 residues. Germline V CDR1 and CDR2: SGDLS, YYNGEE. The CDR3 loop reads CASGGTRKETQYF. The entire variable domain, with the rest obtained from reference TRBV9 and TRBJ2-5, is as follows: DSGVTQTPKHLITATGQRVTLRCSPRSGDLSVYWYQQSLDQGLQFLIQYYNGEERAKGNILERFSAQQFPDLHSELNLSSLELGDSALYFCASGGTRKETQYFGPGTRLLVL.

The chain combines TRBV4-3 with TRBJ2-7; the D call from TCRdb, TRBD1, cannot be confirmed without DNA. CDR3 length: 15 residues. The germline V gene encodes CDR1 LGHNA and CDR2 YSLEER. CDR3 sequence reads: CASSQGDRGLYEQYF.

The V gene is TRBV7-9, the J gene TRBJ1-2. Germline CDR1 SEHNR, CDR2 FQNEAQ (reference sequence). This CDR3 has 16 residues. CDR3 sequence: CASSFAQTEDNYGYTF. Full variable domain (missing parts from reference TRBV7-9 and TRBJ1-2): DTGVSQNPRHKITKRGQNVTFRCDPISEHNRLYWYRQTLGQGPEFLTYFQNEAQLEKSRLLSDRFSAERPKGSFSTLEIQRTEQGDSAMYLCASSFAQTEDNYGYTFGSGTRLTVV.

The chain combines TRBV29-1 with TRBJ2-1; the D call from TCRdb, TRBD2, cannot be confirmed without DNA. This CDR3 contains 15 residues. Germline CDR1 SQVTM, CDR2 ANQGSEA. The CDR3 loop reads CSVPERGGPYNEQFF.

The rearrangement joins TRBV28 to TRBJ1-5. Germline CDR1 is MDHEN and CDR2 is SYDVKM. The CDR3 extends over 14 amino acids. CDR3 residues: CASSFPSSQRPQHF.

This chain joins TRBV7-3 and TRBJ2-1; TCRdb reports TRBD1, a call that lacks DNA to check it against. CDR1 SGHTA and CDR2 FQGTGA come from the germline V gene. The CDR3 is made up of 16 amino acids. The CDR3 spells CASSFGDRGENNEQFF.

The chain couples TRBV6-5 to TRBJ2-6; TCRdb indicates TRBD1, and absent DNA this call remains unverified. Germline CDR1 and CDR2: MNHEY and SVGAGI. CDR3 size: 16 residues. CDR3 in amino acids: CASSYSGGGGANVLTF.

The chain links TRBV9 to TRBJ1-3; as DNA is missing, the TRBD1 call by TCRdb cannot be tested. Germline V gene data show CDR1 as SGDLS and CDR2 as YYNGEE. The CDR3 totals 14 residues. CDR3 residues: CASSVTTGINTIYF.

The V gene is TRBV7-8, the J gene TRBJ2-1; TCRdb gives TRBD1 as the D gene, but with no DNA this cannot be confirmed. Germline values: CDR1 SGHVS, CDR2 FQNEAQ. The CDR3 length is 14 residues. The CDR3 loop reads CASVDRVSYNEQFF.

This chain connects TRBV20-1 to TRBJ2-7; TCRdb proposes TRBD1, but this gene call is untestable without DNA. This CDR3 is built from 13 residues. The germline V gene encodes CDR1 DFQATT and CDR2 SNEGSKA (reference sequence). The CDR3 is CSGEGGTSYEQYF.

CDR3 sequence reads: CASSFGVGGDEQFF. This chain links TRBV7-7 with TRBJ2-1; TCRdb designates TRBD1, a call that cannot be tested without DNA. This CDR3 has 14 residues. Germline V lookup: CDR1 SSHAT, CDR2 FNYEAQ (reference sequence). Together with reference TRBV7-7 and TRBJ2-1, the CDR3 gives the full variable domain: GAGVSQSPRYKVTKRGQDVTLRCDPISSHATLYWYQQALGQGPEFLTYFNYEAQPDKSGLPSDRFSAERPEGSISTLTIQRTEQRDSAMYRCASSFGVGGDEQFFGPGTRLTVL.

V and J are TRBV4-2 and TRBJ2-7; TCRdb selects TRBD1, and the lack of DNA leaves this call unchecked. Per germline, CDR1 LGHNA and CDR2 YNFKEQ. This CDR3 comprises 14 residues. The CDR3 region is CASSPPGTTSEQYF.

The gene calls are TRBV6-6 and TRBJ2-7; TCRdb outputs TRBD1, but without DNA this stays unchecked. Germline V gene sequence: CDR1 MNHNY, CDR2 SVGAGI (reference sequence). This CDR3 is 14 amino acids long. The CDR3 protein is CASSTQGFSYEQYF.

This chain joins TRBV7-6 and TRBJ2-7; TCRdb designates TRBD2, a call that cannot be tested without DNA. This CDR3 comprises 16 residues. CDR1 and CDR2 from the germline V gene are SGHVS and FNYEAQ. CDR3 sequence reads: CASSLGGGLLDYEQYF.

The V and J genes are TRBV6-5 and TRBJ1-1; the D gene TCRdb calls, TRBD1, cannot be checked with no DNA. Germline CDR1 is MNHEY and CDR2 is SVGAGI. There are 18 residues in the CDR3. CDR3 residues: CASSYSRRGQGLNTEAFF.

This chain links TRBV4-1 with TRBJ2-5. CDR3 length: 14 residues. Germline CDR1 reads MGHRA; CDR2 reads YSYEKL. CDR3: CASSQDYERETQYF.

The chain carries TRBV20-1 and TRBJ1-4; TCRdb picks TRBD1, but there is no DNA to check that call. Looked up from germline, CDR1 is DFQATT and CDR2 is SNEGSKA (reference sequence). The length of the CDR3 is 15 residues. The CDR3 spells CSARDDWAENEKLFF.

The CDR3 loop is CASSLGLGYSHNEQFF. V is TRBV5-1 and J is TRBJ2-1. Germline loops: CDR1 SGHRS, CDR2 YFSETQ. The CDR3 has 16 residues.

The chain recombines TRBV28 with TRBJ2-1; checking the TCRdb D call of TRBD2 is not possible without DNA. CDR1 MDHEN and CDR2 SYDVKM come from the germline V gene. The CDR3 runs 16 residues. CDR3 in amino acids: CASSLTVSGRSDEQFF. Variable domain in full (rest from reference TRBV28 and TRBJ2-1): DVKVTQSSRYLVKRTGEKVFLECVQDMDHENMFWYRQDPGLGLRLIYFSYDVKMKEKGDIPEGYSVSREKKERFSLILESASTNQTSMYLCASSLTVSGRSDEQFFGPGTRLTVL.

The V call is TRBV5-6, the J call TRBJ2-1. CDR1 is SGHDT and CDR2 is YYEEEE in the germline V gene. The CDR3 is 13 residues long. CDR3: CASSSGWGTEQFF.

V is TRBV20-1 and J is TRBJ1-2. Germline values: CDR1 DFQATT, CDR2 SNEGSKA (reference sequence). The CDR3 contains 14 residues. The CDR3 sequence: CSARDFDSYYGYTF.

The chain recombines TRBV11-2 with TRBJ2-7; TCRdb reports TRBD2, a call that lacks DNA to check it against. The length of the CDR3 is 14 residues. Germline assignment: CDR1 SGHAT and CDR2 FQNNGV. CDR3 loop: CASSQSGGAYEQYF. Full variable domain (missing parts from reference TRBV11-2 and TRBJ2-7): EAGVAQSPRYKIIEKRQSVAFWCNPISGHATLYWYQQILGQGPKLLIQFQNNGVVDDSQLPKDRFSAERLKGVDSTLKIQPAKLEDSAVYLCASSQSGGAYEQYFGPGTRLTVT.